This TCR beta chain emerged from a study of blood T cell repertoires in COVID-19. Study overall: The United States, Italy and Spain were the sources of the acute and convalescent COVID-19 samples. PBMCs, B-cell-depleted T cells, or T cells were the source of the cDNA or gDNA that made up the material.

Per the germline V gene, CDR1 is LGHDT and CDR2 is YNNKEL (reference sequence). The CDR3 totals 15 residues. V was cut by 5 bases and J by 1 base, with 12 bases left in between. This table comes from immunoSEQ multiplex PCR, and its TCRdb copy is limited to in-frame clones, with some not included. The table has about 300,000 clones, 80% to 95% seen once; the top ten hold about 7%. Seattle's enrolled individuals joined amid active infection and were then monitored longitudinally. The rearrangement uses TRBV3-1 (or the pseudogene TRBV3-2) and TRBJ1-5, with D possibly being TRBD1 (6 bases). The specimen was peripheral blood. The sequence came from a woman in her thirties with COVID-19, enrolled during active disease. This CDR3 is CASSWGRGSNQPQHF. The CDR3 DNA is TGTGCCAGCAGCTGGGGGCGGGGGAGCAATCAGCCCCAGCATTTT.